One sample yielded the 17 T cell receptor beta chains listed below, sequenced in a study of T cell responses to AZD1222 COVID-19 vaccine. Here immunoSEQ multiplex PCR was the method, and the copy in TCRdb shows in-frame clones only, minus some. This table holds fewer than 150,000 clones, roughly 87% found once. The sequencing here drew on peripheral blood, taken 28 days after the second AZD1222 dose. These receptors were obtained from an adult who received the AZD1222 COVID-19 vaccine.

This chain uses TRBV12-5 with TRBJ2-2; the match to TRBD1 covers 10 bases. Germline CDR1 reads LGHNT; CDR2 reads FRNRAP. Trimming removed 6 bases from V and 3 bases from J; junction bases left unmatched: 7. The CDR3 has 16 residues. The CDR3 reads CASGETGQGYTGELFF. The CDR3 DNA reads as TGTGCTAGTGGCGAGACGGGACAGGGGTACACCGGGGAGCTGTTTTTT.

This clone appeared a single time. The DNA for the CDR3 is TGTGCTAGTGGTTTGGAATGGACAGGGGCTGGGTCACCCCTCCACTTT. This translates into CASGLEWTGAGSPLHF. The chain combines TRBV12-5 with TRBJ1-6; 9 bases agree with TRBD1. Trimming took 1 base from V and 10 from J; bases not matched to a gene: 8. The CDR3 loop spans 16 amino acids. Germline CDR1 is LGHNT and CDR2 is FRNRAP.

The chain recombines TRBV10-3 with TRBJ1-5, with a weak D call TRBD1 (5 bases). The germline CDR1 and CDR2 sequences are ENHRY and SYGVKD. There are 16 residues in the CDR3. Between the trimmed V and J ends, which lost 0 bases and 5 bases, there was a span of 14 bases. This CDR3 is CAISESWGGSDQPQHF. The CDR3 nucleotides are TGTGCCATCAGTGAGTCTTGGGGCGGGAGCGATCAGCCCCAGCATTTT.

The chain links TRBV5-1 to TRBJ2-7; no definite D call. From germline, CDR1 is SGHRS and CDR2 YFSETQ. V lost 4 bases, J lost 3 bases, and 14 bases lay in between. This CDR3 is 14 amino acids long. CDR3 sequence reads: CASSRAPTGYEQYF. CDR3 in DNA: TGCGCCAGCAGCAGAGCCCCGACCGGCTACGAGCAGTACTTC.

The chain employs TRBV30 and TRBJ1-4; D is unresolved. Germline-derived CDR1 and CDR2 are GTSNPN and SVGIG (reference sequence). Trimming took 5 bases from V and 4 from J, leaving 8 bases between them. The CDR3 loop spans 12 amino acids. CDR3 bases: TGTGCCTGGGGACGGCTTAATGAAAAACTGTTTTTT. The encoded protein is CAWGRLNEKLFF.

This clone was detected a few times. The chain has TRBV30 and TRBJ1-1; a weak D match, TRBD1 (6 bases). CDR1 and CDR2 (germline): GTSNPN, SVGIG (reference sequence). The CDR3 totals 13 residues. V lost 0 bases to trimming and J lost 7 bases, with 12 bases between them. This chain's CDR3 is CAWSVNRDSEAFF. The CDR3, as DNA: TGTGCCTGGAGTGTAAACAGGGATAGTGAAGCTTTCTTT.

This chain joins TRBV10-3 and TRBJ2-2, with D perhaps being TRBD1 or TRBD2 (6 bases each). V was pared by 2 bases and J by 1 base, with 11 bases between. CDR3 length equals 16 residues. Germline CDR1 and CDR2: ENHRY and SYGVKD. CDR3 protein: CAISENEGGNTGELFF. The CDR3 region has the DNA TGTGCCATCAGTGAGAACGAGGGGGGGAACACCGGGGAGCTGTTTTTT.

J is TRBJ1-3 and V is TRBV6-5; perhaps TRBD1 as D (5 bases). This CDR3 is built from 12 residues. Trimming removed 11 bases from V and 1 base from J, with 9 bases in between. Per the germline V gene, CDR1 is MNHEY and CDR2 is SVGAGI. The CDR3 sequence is CASQGSGNTIYF. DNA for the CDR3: TGTGCCTCCCAGGGATCTGGAAACACCATATATTTT.

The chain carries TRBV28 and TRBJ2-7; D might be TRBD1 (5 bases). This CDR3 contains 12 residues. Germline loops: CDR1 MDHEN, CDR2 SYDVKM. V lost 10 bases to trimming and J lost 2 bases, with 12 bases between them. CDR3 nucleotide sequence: TGTGCCACCTTCGGACACCCCTACGAGCAGTACTTC. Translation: CATFGHPYEQYF. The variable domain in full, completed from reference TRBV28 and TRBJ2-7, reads DVKVTQSSRYLVKRTGEKVFLECVQDMDHENMFWYRQDPGLGLRLIYFSYDVKMKEKGDIPEGYSVSREKKERFSLILESASTNQTSMYLCATFGHPYEQYFGPGTRLTVT.

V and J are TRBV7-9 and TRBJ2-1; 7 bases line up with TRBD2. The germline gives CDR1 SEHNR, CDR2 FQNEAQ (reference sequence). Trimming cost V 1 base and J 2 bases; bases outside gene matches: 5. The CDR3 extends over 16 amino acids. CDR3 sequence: CASSLDFSGPYNEQFF. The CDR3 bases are TGTGCCAGCAGCTTAGATTTTAGCGGGCCCTACAATGAGCAGTTCTTC.

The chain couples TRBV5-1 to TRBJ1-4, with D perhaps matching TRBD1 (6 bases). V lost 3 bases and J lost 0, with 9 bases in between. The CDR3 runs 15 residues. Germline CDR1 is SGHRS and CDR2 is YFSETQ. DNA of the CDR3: TGCGCCAGCAGCTCGGGACAACCAACTAATGAAAAACTGTTTTTT. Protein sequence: CASSSGQPTNEKLFF.

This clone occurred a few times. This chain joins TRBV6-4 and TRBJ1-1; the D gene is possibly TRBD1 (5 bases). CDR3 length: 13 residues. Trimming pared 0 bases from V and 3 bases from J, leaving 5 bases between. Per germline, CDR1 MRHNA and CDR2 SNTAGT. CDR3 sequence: CASSDSGHTEAFF. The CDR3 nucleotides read TGTGCCAGCAGTGACTCGGGACACACTGAAGCTTTCTTT.

CDR3 bases: TGTGCCAGCAGTTACCGAATCCGGACAGGGGGGAACATTCAGTACTTC. Translating gives CASSYRIRTGGNIQYF. The chain uses TRBV6-6 and TRBJ2-4; 10 bases match TRBD1. J gave up 7 bases and V 2 bases, and 8 bases lay outside the gene matches. CDR3 length: 16 residues. CDR1 and CDR2 from the germline V gene are MNHNY and SVGAGI (reference sequence).

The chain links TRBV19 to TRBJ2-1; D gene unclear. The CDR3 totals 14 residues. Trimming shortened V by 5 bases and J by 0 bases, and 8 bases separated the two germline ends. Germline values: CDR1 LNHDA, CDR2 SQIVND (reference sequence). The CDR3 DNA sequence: TGTGCCAGTAGTGCACAGAGCTCCTACAATGAGCAGTTCTTC. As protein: CASSAQSSYNEQFF.

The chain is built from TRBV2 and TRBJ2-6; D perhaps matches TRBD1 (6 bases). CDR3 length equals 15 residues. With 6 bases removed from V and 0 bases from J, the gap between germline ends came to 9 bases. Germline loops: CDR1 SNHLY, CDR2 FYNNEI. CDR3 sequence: CASSGQPSGANVLTF. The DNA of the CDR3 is TGTGCCAGCAGCGGACAGCCCTCTGGGGCCAACGTCCTGACTTTC.

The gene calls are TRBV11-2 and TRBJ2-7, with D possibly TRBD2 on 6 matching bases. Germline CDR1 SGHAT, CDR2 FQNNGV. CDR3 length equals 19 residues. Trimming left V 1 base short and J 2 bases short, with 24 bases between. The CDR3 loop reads CASSLVPSSGRTDPYEQYF. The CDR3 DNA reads TGTGCCAGCAGCTTAGTTCCCAGTTCAGGGAGGACGGACCCCTACGAGCAGTACTTC.

CDR3 nucleotide sequence: TGTGCCAGCTTCCTGACAGAGAACACCGGGGAGCTGTTTTTT. It translates to CASFLTENTGELFF. The gene calls are TRBV18 and TRBJ2-2, with D possibly matching TRBD1 (5 bases). The germline V and J ends were trimmed by 7 bases and 1 base, with 10 bases remaining between them. Germline V CDR1 and CDR2: KGHSH, LQKENI. This CDR3 has 14 residues.